Listed below are T cell receptor beta chains from one sample, sequenced in a study of cytomegalovirus exposure and HLA in healthy donors. Sequencing used immunoSEQ multiplex PCR; TCRdb keeps in-frame clones, though not all of them. This table holds around 170,000 clones, 70% to 80% found once. Material for sequencing was PBMCs. The receptor set was obtained from a man between 18 and 29 years old in good health and CMV-seronegative. Both conserved end residues are part of each CDR3. D genes are given only for firm matches. Clone sizes are given selectively: once, few, many, or a class where the clone is expanded.

clone size	D gene	V gene	J gene	CDR3 DNA	CDR3 protein
NA	NA	TRBV19	TRBJ2-5	TGTGCCAGTGGGACTGGCGAGACCCAGTACTTC	CASGTGETQYF
NA	NA	TRBV7-9	TRBJ1-2	TGTGCCAGCAGCGGAGGGTCGACCTATGGCTACACCTTC	CASSGGSTYGYTF
NA	NA	TRBV2	TRBJ2-6	TGTGCCAGCACCCTACAGGGCCCCCCTGGGGCCAACGTCCTGACTTTC	CASTLQGPPGANVLTF
NA	NA	TRBV30	TRBJ1-1	TGTGCCTGGAGTTTGGGAGGGGTCGGAACTGAAGCTTTCTTT	CAWSLGGVGTEAFF
NA	TRBD2	TRBV11-2	TRBJ2-1	TGTGCCAGCAGCTTAGCACTAGCGGTTTACAATGAGCAGTTCTTC	CASSLALAVYNEQFF
NA	TRBD2	TRBV7-9	TRBJ2-5	TGTTCCAGCAGCTTATTTCTAGCGGGGGGTAGAGAGACCCAGTACTTC	CSSSLFLAGGRETQYF
once	NA	TRBV9	TRBJ2-6	TGTGCCAGCAGCGTAGGCACAGGTCCAACTGGGGCCAACGTCCTGACTTTC	CASSVGTGPTGANVLTF
NA	NA	TRBV28	TRBJ2-3	TGTGCCAGCAGTTTATGGGGCCCAGATACGCAGTATTTT	CASSLWGPDTQYF
NA	NA	TRBV5-5	TRBJ1-1	TGTGCCAGCAGCTTCTTACAGGAGAACACTGAAGCTTTCTTT	CASSFLQENTEAFF
NA	TRBD2	TRBV4-3	TRBJ2-1	TGCGCCAGCAGCCACCTACTCGGACTAGATGGGCTCAATGAGCAGTTCTTC	CASSHLLGLDGLNEQFF
NA	TRBD1	TRBV27	TRBJ1-2	TGTGCCAGCAGGTCCCCATCCGACAGGGGCTATGGCTACACCTTC	CASRSPSDRGYGYTF
NA	NA	TRBV7-9	TRBJ2-1	TGTGCCAGCAGCCCACGGGTCCTCAACAATGAGCAGTTCTTC	CASSPRVLNNEQFF
NA	NA	TRBV7-9	TRBJ2-7	TGTGCCAGCAGCGGGGGGGGCCGCAGGCCATCCTACGAGCAGTACTTC	CASSGGGRRPSYEQYF
once	NA	TRBV5-4	TRBJ2-7	TGTGCCAGCAGCCCTCAGGCATCCTACGAGCAGTACTTC	CASSPQASYEQYF
once	TRBD2	TRBV4-3	TRBJ2-5	TGCGCCAGCAGCCTGCGGGGGCAAGAGACCCAGTACTTC	CASSLRGQETQYF
NA	TRBD1	TRBV13	TRBJ2-2	TGTGCCAGCAGCTTAGACAGGGGGCGTACCGGGGAGCTGTTTTTT	CASSLDRGRTGELFF
NA	NA	TRBV27	TRBJ2-7	TGTGCCAGCAGTTTCGGAGCAGGGGGGCGGGAGCAGTACTTC	CASSFGAGGREQYF
NA	TRBD2	TRBV27	TRBJ2-7	TGTGCCAGCATTCCGACTAGCCGCTCCTACGAGCAGTACTTC	CASIPTSRSYEQYF
NA	NA	TRBV9	TRBJ2-1	TGTGCCAGCAGCGTAGCAGCGACCTACAATGAGCAGTTCTTC	CASSVAATYNEQFF
NA	TRBD1	TRBV14	TRBJ1-4	TGTGCCAGCAGCCAAATGACAGGGCTTGGGGAAAAACTGTTTTTT	CASSQMTGLGEKLFF
few	NA	TRBV29-1	TRBJ1-2	TGCAGCGTTGAAGGGCCCGACTATGGCTACACCTTC	CSVEGPDYGYTF
NA	TRBD1	TRBV27	TRBJ2-7	TGTGCCAGCGAGGACAGGGGGCGCCACTCTGCCGAGCAGTACTTC	CASEDRGRHSAEQYF
NA	NA	TRBV6-6	TRBJ2-3	TGTGCCAGCAGCAACACAGATACGCAGTATTTT	CASSNTDTQYF
NA	NA	TRBV19	TRBJ2-7	TGTGCCAGTAGTACGGACAGCCCCCACGAGCAGTACTTC	CASSTDSPHEQYF
NA	TRBD1	TRBV6-6	TRBJ1-1	TGTGCCAGCAGTTACTCCGGACAGGGGGTCTCTGAAGCTTTCTTT	CASSYSGQGVSEAFF
NA	TRBD1	TRBV19	TRBJ2-7	TGTGCCAGTAGCACCGGGACAGGGAGTCACGAGCAGTACTTC	CASSTGTGSHEQYF
NA	TRBD2	TRBV15	TRBJ2-7	TGTGCCACCAGCAGAGAGTTTAGCGGGGGCTACGAGCAGTACTTC	CATSREFSGGYEQYF
NA	NA	TRBV19	TRBJ1-5	TGTGCCAGTAGTATCTGGAACGGGTATAGCAATCAGCCCCAGCATTTT	CASSIWNGYSNQPQHF
NA	NA	TRBV19	TRBJ2-7	TGTGCCAGTAGTATACCAGGACAGACCTACGAGCAGTACTTC	CASSIPGQTYEQYF
few	TRBD1	TRBV11-3	TRBJ2-5	TGTGCCAGCGGACAGGCGGAGACCCAGTACTTC	CASGQAETQYF
NA	TRBD1	TRBV7-8	TRBJ2-7	TGTGCCAGCAGCTGGACAGGGGCTCCAAGCTCCTACGAGCAGTACTTC	CASSWTGAPSSYEQYF
NA	NA	TRBV5-4	TRBJ1-2	TGTGCCAGCAGCGGCCCCGCTAACTATGGCTACACCTTC	CASSGPANYGYTF
NA	TRBD1	TRBV19	TRBJ1-3	TGTGCCAGTAGTAAGACAGGGCCGTACTCTGGAAACACCATATATTTT	CASSKTGPYSGNTIYF
once	NA	TRBV11-2	TRBJ2-3	TGTGCCAGCAGCCCCCCCCGGAGGCGAAAAGATACGCAGTATTTT	CASSPPRRRKDTQYF
NA	NA	TRBV6-6	TRBJ2-7	TGTGCCAGCAGTTACTCGGCTCAGGGAGGTGTCGAGCAGTACTTC	CASSYSAQGGVEQYF
NA	TRBD2	TRBV13	TRBJ2-7	TGTGCCAGCAGCTTAGGCCTAGGGACTAGAACCTACGAGCAGTACTTC	CASSLGLGTRTYEQYF
NA	TRBD1	TRBV5-6	TRBJ1-2	TGTGCCAGCAGCTTCAACAGGGGAAATGGCTACACCTTC	CASSFNRGNGYTF
NA	TRBD2	TRBV6-6	TRBJ2-2	TGTGCCAGCAGTCGATCCTCTAGCGGGGGAACCGGGGAGCTGTTTTTT	CASSRSSSGGTGELFF
NA	TRBD2	TRBV29-1	TRBJ2-1	TGCAGCGTTCCGCCGACTAGCGGGACCTACAATGAGCAGTTCTTC	CSVPPTSGTYNEQFF
NA	NA	TRBV7-3	TRBJ1-4	TGTGCCAGCAGCTTAACGGACTGGGCTGAAGAAAAACTGTTTTTT	CASSLTDWAEEKLFF